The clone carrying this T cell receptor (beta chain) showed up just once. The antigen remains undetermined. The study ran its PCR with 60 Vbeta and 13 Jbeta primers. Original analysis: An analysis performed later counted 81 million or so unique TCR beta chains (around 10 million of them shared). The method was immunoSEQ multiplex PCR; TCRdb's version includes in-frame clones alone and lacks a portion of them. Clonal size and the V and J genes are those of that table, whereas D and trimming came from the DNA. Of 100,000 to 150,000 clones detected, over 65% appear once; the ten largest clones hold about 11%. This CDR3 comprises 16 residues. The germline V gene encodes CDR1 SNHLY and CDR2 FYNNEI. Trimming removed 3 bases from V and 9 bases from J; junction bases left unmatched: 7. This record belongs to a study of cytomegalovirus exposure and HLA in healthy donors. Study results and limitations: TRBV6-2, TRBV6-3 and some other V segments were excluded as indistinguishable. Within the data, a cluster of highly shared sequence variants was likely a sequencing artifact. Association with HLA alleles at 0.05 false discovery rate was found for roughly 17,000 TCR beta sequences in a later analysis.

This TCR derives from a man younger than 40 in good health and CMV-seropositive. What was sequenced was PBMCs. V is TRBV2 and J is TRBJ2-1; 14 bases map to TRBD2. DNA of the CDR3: TGTGCCAGCAGTGAGAAGCTAGGACTAGCGGGAGGTGAGCAGTTCTTC. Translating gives CASSEKLGLAGGEQFF. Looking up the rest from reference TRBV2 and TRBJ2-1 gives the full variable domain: EPEVTQTPSHQVTQMGQEVILRCVPISNHLYFYWYRQILGQKVEFLVSFYNNEISEKSEIFDDQFSVERPDGSNFTLKIRSTKLEDSAMYFCASSEKLGLAGGEQFFGPGTRLTVL.